This T cell receptor beta chain derives from a study of read filtering for tumor transcriptome and immune sequencing. This library used roughly 400 ng RNA and molecular barcoded adaptors spanning alpha/delta and beta/gamma chains. MiXCR, run by TCRdb on the reads, gives a single entry per CDR3 protein. The sample carries approximately 62,000 distinct CDR3 sequences, around a fifth recorded once. Germline V CDR1 and CDR2: SGDLS, YYNGEE. This CDR3 has 20 amino acids. This clonotype came up a few times. A read error may produce the germline difference seen at one junction end. This TCR came from a donor aged 40 or over with multiple myeloma. The sample was a population of CD138-negative cells sorted from bone marrow. The genes are TRBV9 and TRBJ2-1; 16 bases are shared with TRBD2. The CDR3 protein is CASSVGEGLAGGSSYNEQSF. As DNA, the CDR3 is TGTGCCAGCAGCGTAGGAGAGGGACTAGCGGGAGGGAGCTCCTACAATGAGCAGTCCTTC.